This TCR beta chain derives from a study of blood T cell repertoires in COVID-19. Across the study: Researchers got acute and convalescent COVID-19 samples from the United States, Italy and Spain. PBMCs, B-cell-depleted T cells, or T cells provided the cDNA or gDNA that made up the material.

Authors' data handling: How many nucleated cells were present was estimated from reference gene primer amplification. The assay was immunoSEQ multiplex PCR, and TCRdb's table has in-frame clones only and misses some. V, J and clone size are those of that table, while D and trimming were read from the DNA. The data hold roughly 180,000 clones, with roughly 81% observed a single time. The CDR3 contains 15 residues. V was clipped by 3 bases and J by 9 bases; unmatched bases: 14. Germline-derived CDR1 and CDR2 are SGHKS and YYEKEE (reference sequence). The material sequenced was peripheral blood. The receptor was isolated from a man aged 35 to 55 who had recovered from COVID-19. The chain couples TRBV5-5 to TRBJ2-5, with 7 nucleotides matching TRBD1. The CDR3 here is CASSWRGGISEAQYF. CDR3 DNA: TGTGCCAGCAGCTGGCGAGGGGGCATATCCGAGGCCCAGTACTTC.